These T cell receptor beta chains were read from a single sample in a study of cytomegalovirus exposure and HLA in healthy donors. The table came from immunoSEQ multiplex PCR; TCRdb's copy has only in-frame clones and leaves some out. This table holds about 110,000 clones, 80% to 85% found once. The sequenced material came from PBMCs. The receptors here all came from a woman aged 60-70 years in good health and CMV-seropositive. The CDR3 runs from the conserved cysteine through the conserved F or W. The D gene is left open where the match is weak. Rows give clone size only sometimes, using once, few, many, or a class for an expanded clone.

abundance	j_gene	v_gene	d_gene	CDR3aa	CDR3nt
NA	TRBJ1-6	TRBV2	TRBD1	CAIGGGQSNSPLHF	TGTGCCATTGGTGGGGGACAGTCAAATTCACCCCTCCACTTT
NA	TRBJ2-1	TRBV18	TRBD2	CASSPLARLAGGPPNEQFF	TGTGCCAGCTCACCACTCGCGCGACTAGCGGGAGGGCCGCCAAATGAGCAGTTCTTC
NA	TRBJ2-2	TRBV5-1	TRBD1	CASSLKVRGRNTGELFF	TGCGCCAGCAGCTTGAAAGTTAGGGGGCGAAACACCGGGGAGCTGTTTTTT
few	TRBJ2-6	TRBV28	NA	CASSFSRQFYSGANVLTF	TGTGCCAGCAGTTTTTCCCGACAGTTCTACTCTGGGGCCAACGTCCTGACTTTC
NA	TRBJ2-3	TRBV7-9	TRBD2	CASNRLAADTQYF	TGTGCCAGCAACAGACTAGCAGCAGATACGCAGTATTTT
few	TRBJ1-1	TRBV4-1	NA	CASSSMVGGRGNTEAFF	TGCGCCAGCAGCTCGATGGTGGGGGGAAGAGGGAACACTGAAGCTTTCTTT
NA	TRBJ1-1	TRBV7-9	NA	CASSLYRNTEAFF	TGTGCCAGCAGCTTATACAGGAACACTGAAGCTTTCTTT
NA	TRBJ1-2	TRBV7-9	NA	CASSPSEAYTF	TGTGCCAGCAGCCCTAGCGAGGCCTACACCTTC
NA	TRBJ1-4	TRBV4-2	NA	CASSPVGRDINEKLFF	TGTGCCAGCAGCCCCGTGGGCAGGGATATAAATGAAAAACTGTTTTTT
NA	TRBJ1-1	TRBV25-1	NA	CASGWKTGTLAFF	TGTGCCAGCGGGTGGAAGACAGGCACTTTAGCTTTCTTT
NA	TRBJ2-1	TRBV13	TRBD2	CASSSTTAGGYNEQFF	TGTGCCAGCAGCTCCACAACAGCGGGGGGATACAATGAGCAGTTCTTC
few	TRBJ2-2	TRBV10-2	TRBD2	CASSTLPGLAGVFPPGELFF	TGCGCCAGCAGTACTCTACCGGGACTAGCGGGAGTCTTTCCTCCCGGGGAGCTGTTTTTT
NA	TRBJ1-2	TRBV6-5	NA	CASSYTNAYGYTF	TGTGCCAGCAGTTATACTAACGCCTATGGCTACACCTTC
NA	TRBJ1-2	TRBV10-3	NA	CAISEPDQAPGYTF	TGTGCCATCAGTGAGCCCGATCAGGCTCCCGGCTACACCTTC
once	TRBJ1-5	TRBV7-9	NA	CSSTTNQGFDGNQPQHF	TGTTCCAGCACCACTAATCAGGGGTTTGATGGCAATCAGCCCCAGCATTTT
NA	TRBJ1-1	TRBV19	NA	CASSMFQGRWVPEAFF	TGTGCCAGTAGTATGTTTCAGGGGCGCTGGGTCCCTGAAGCTTTCTTT
NA	TRBJ1-2	TRBV28	TRBD1	CASSLPGGGYGYTF	TGTGCCAGCAGTTTACCAGGGGGCGGCTATGGCTACACCTTC
NA	TRBJ1-5	TRBV12-5	TRBD1	CASRAGGSNQPQHF	TGTGCTAGTCGGGCAGGGGGCTCAAATCAGCCCCAGCATTTT
NA	TRBJ2-3	TRBV6-4	NA	CASKVGASTDTQYF	TGTGCCAGTAAAGTGGGGGCTAGTACAGATACGCAGTATTTT
once	TRBJ1-2	TRBV2	TRBD1	CASRNPGQGNYGYTF	TGTGCCAGCAGAAATCCGGGACAGGGAAACTATGGCTACACCTTC
NA	TRBJ2-7	TRBV2	NA	CASRLLYEQYF	TGTGCCAGCAGGCTTCTATATGAGCAGTACTTC
few	TRBJ2-5	TRBV7-7	TRBD1	CASSRDREETQYF	TGTGCCAGCAGTAGGGACAGGGAAGAGACCCAGTACTTC
NA	TRBJ1-2	TRBV30	NA	CAWSFLGGYTF	TGTGCCTGGAGTTTCCTAGGTGGCTACACCTTC
NA	TRBJ2-1	TRBV25-1	NA	CASSEKEPNGSYNEQFF	TGTGCCAGCAGTGAAAAGGAGCCCAACGGGTCCTACAATGAGCAGTTCTTC
NA	TRBJ2-3	TRBV5-6	TRBD1	CASSFNPGQGNTQYF	TGTGCCAGCAGCTTTAATCCGGGACAGGGGAATACGCAGTATTTT
NA	TRBJ2-5	TRBV28	NA	CASSLGVRETQYF	TGTGCCAGCAGTTTAGGAGTGAGGGAGACCCAGTACTTC
few	TRBJ2-7	TRBV9	TRBD2	CASSVDSSGRAHEQYF	TGTGCCAGCAGCGTGGATTCGAGCGGGAGGGCCCACGAGCAGTACTTC
NA	TRBJ1-2	TRBV28	NA	CASRPTGKHGYTF	TGTGCCAGCAGGCCCACAGGGAAACATGGCTACACCTTC
few	TRBJ1-3	TRBV2	NA	CASSELRAGNTIYF	TGTGCCAGCAGTGAGCTGAGGGCTGGAAACACCATATATTTT
NA	TRBJ2-5	TRBV28	NA	CASTRKETQYF	TGTGCCAGCACTAGGAAAGAGACCCAGTACTTC
NA	TRBJ2-5	TRBV27	TRBD2	CASSLSPAGSVETQYF	TGTGCCAGCAGTTTATCTCCAGCGGGGTCTGTCGAGACCCAGTACTTC
NA	TRBJ1-1	TRBV10-3	NA	CAISEAQSSRIEAFF	TGTGCCATCAGTGAGGCACAGTCGTCCCGCATTGAAGCTTTCTTT
once	TRBJ1-2	TRBV28	TRBD1	CASKLWTGGYTF	TGTGCCAGCAAACTTTGGACAGGGGGCTACACCTTC
NA	TRBJ2-1	TRBV19	TRBD1	CASSMGQGNEQFF	TGTGCCAGTAGTATGGGACAGGGGAATGAGCAGTTCTTC
few	TRBJ1-4	TRBV5-4	NA	CASSLQGATEKLFF	TGTGCCAGCAGCTTACAGGGTGCAACAGAAAAACTGTTTTTT
NA	TRBJ2-1	TRBV5-8	TRBD2	CASSLFGTRKNEQFF	TGTGCCAGCAGCTTGTTCGGGACTAGAAAAAATGAGCAGTTCTTC
NA	TRBJ2-7	TRBV19	TRBD1	CASGTAGTAYEQYF	TGTGCCAGTGGTACTGCCGGGACAGCCTACGAGCAGTACTTC
NA	TRBJ2-4	TRBV11-2	TRBD2	CASSLLAGANIQYF	TGTGCCAGCAGCTTACTTGCGGGAGCCAACATTCAGTACTTC
NA	TRBJ1-2	TRBV2	NA	CASSESGRNYGYTF	TGTGCCAGCAGTGAATCGGGTAGGAACTATGGCTACACCTTC
NA	TRBJ1-1	TRBV28	NA	CASSLEETEAFF	TGTGCCAGCAGCCTAGAGGAGACTGAAGCTTTCTTT
NA	TRBJ2-2	TRBV27	TRBD2	CASRSRGGALAGDTGELFF	TGTGCCAGCAGATCACGAGGCGGAGCTCTAGCGGGAGACACCGGGGAGCTGTTTTTT
NA	TRBJ1-5	TRBV27	TRBD1	CASSPLRGWNQPQHF	TGTGCCAGCAGCCCCCTCAGGGGGTGGAATCAGCCCCAGCATTTT
NA	TRBJ1-1	TRBV12-5	TRBD1	CASGLAGGSSGAFF	TGTGCTAGTGGTTTGGCAGGGGGCAGTTCGGGAGCTTTCTTT
NA	TRBJ2-1	TRBV9	TRBD2	CASSVSGLAGYNEQFF	TGTGCCAGCAGCGTAAGCGGACTAGCGGGCTACAATGAGCAGTTCTTC
NA	TRBJ2-3	TRBV4-1	TRBD2	CASKGLAGVRDTQYF	TGCGCCAGCAAAGGACTAGCGGGAGTAAGAGATACGCAGTATTTT
NA	TRBJ2-1	TRBV7-2	TRBD1	CASSLSGDRAFEQFF	TGTGCCAGCAGCTTGAGTGGGGACAGGGCCTTTGAGCAGTTCTTC
NA	TRBJ1-4	TRBV27	NA	CASSFATTPEKLFF	TGTGCCAGCAGTTTCGCGACAACCCCCGAAAAACTGTTTTTT
NA	TRBJ1-6	TRBV27	TRBD1	CASRITGGAYSPLHF	TGTGCCAGCAGGATCACAGGGGGCGCTTATTCACCCCTCCACTTT
few	TRBJ1-1	TRBV30	TRBD1	CAWWTGMNTEAFF	TGTGCCTGGTGGACAGGGATGAACACTGAAGCTTTCTTT
NA	TRBJ1-1	TRBV9	NA	CASSLTAQNTEAFF	TGTGCCAGCAGCTTGACAGCCCAGAACACTGAAGCTTTCTTT
NA	TRBJ1-2	TRBV6-5	NA	CASSYSPTIYGYTF	TGTGCCAGCAGTTACTCGCCCACAATCTATGGCTACACCTTC
NA	TRBJ1-1	TRBV5-1	TRBD1	CASSSAWTGGSMNTEAFF	TGCGCCAGCAGCTCCGCTTGGACAGGGGGTTCGATGAACACTGAAGCTTTCTTT